The source of this T cell receptor beta chain is a study of glioma-infiltrating T cells after dendritic cell vaccination. The assay was immunoSEQ multiplex PCR, and TCRdb's table has in-frame clones only and misses some. The sample lists around 89,000 clones, around 86% occurring once. With V trimmed by 2 bases and J by 2 bases, 5 bases remained unmatched. The CDR3 extends over 16 amino acids. Germline-derived CDR1 and CDR2 are SGDLS and YYNGEE. All glioblastoma patients lacked an isocitrate dehydrogenase mutation. PBMC were collected before vaccination, two weeks after the third vaccination, and at progression.

The specimen comprised blood, sampled before dendritic cell vaccination. The clonotype comes from a human donor with glioblastoma. The chain couples TRBV9 to TRBJ2-1, with 9 bases aligning to TRBD1. CDR3 loop: CASSVDTGGAYNEQFF. The CDR3 region has the DNA TGTGCCAGCAGCGTGGATACAGGGGGCGCCTACAATGAGCAGTTCTTC. The full variable domain, in which reference TRBV9 and TRBJ2-1 provide the parts outside the CDR3, is DSGVTQTPKHLITATGQRVTLRCSPRSGDLSVYWYQQSLDQGLQFLIQYYNGEERAKGNILERFSAQQFPDLHSELNLSSLELGDSALYFCASSVDTGGAYNEQFFGPGTRLTVL.